The present TCR beta chain was sequenced within a study of shared clonotypes between healthy human individuals. Study findings and constraints: Generally, naive subsets (rather than memory subsets) showed larger estimated richness. An expected dependence of interdonor clonotype sharing on sequencing depth was noted.

V was trimmed by 1 base and J by 6 bases, leaving 7 bases between them. Germline CDR1 reads GTSNPN; CDR2 reads SVGIG (reference sequence). CDR3 length: 13 residues. Donors had no recently reported acute infections or vaccinations and were HIV-negative. In the original workflow: Owing to the provision of junction-only sequences devoid of quality scores by immunoSEQ, filtering differed. Produced via immunoSEQ multiplex PCR; TCRdb's table is partial and in-frame only. The V and J calls and clone size were taken over from that table, and D and trimming were inferred from the DNA. The data show 1 million to 1.3 million clones, about 80% seen once. In regard to this clone: As yet, its antigen is unknown.

This rearrangement joins TRBV30 to TRBJ1-6; D is uncertain. This TCR came from a man aged 18 to 30 in good health. Some clones in this sample may be carry-over from other donors' samples. The material sequenced was memory CD4+ T cells from PBMCs. The subset is: CD45RA-negative fraction. Written as DNA, the CDR3 is TGTGCCTGGAGTGCGGAGCCTAATTCACCCCTCCACTTT. As protein: CAWSAEPNSPLHF. Together with reference TRBV30 and TRBJ1-6, the CDR3 gives the full variable domain: SQTIHQWPATLVQPVGSPLSLECTVEGTSNPNLYWYRQAAGRGLQLLFYSVGIGQISSEVPQNLSASRPQDRQFILSSKKLLLSDSGFYLCAWSAEPNSPLHFGNGTRLTVT.